This T cell receptor (beta chain) was sequenced for a study of T-cell memory formation after mild COVID-19. V lost 0 bases and J lost 6, with 8 bases in between. CDR3 size: 14 residues. One entry per CDR3 protein results from TCRdb running MiXCR on the 5' RACE reads. The table has hundreds of thousands of distinct CDR3 sequences, 20% seen once. This receptor was taken from an adult woman who had mild COVID-19 (a few samples of this study predate the infection). Cell type and time point are not known. The chain is built from TRBV12-3 or TRBV12-4 and TRBJ1-4; D unresolved. Sequencing was performed on PBMCs or a T cell subset sorted from them (not recorded which). CDR3 sequence reads: CASSLATGYEKLFF. DNA for the CDR3: TGTGCCAGCAGTTTAGCGACGGGGTATGAAAAACTGTTTTTT.